Reported below is one T cell receptor beta chain. Method: immunoSEQ multiplex PCR; TCRdb's copy keeps in-frame clones and lacks some. The repertoire holds about 2 million clones, with approximately 95% as singletons. This CDR3 comprises 14 residues. Germline CDR1 MNHEY, CDR2 SMNVEV (reference sequence). V was pared by 7 bases and J by 6 bases, with 3 bases of the junction left unmatched. Naive CD8 cells lacked CD45RO, underwent positive selection for CCR7 and left out terminally differentiated effector memory CD45RA+ cells. This record belongs to a study of shared clonotypes between healthy human individuals. Study overall: CD8 memory received one plate per donor, CD8 naive two, CD4 memory three and CD4 naive three.

The source of this sequence is a man aged 18 to 30 in good health. The rearrangement uses TRBV27 and TRBJ1-6; the match to TRBD1 covers 10 bases. Sequences were obtained from naive CD8+ T cells sorted from blood. The CDR3, as DNA: TGTGCCAGCACCTGGACAGGGGGTAATTCACCCCTCCACTTT. The encoded protein is CASTWTGGNSPLHF.